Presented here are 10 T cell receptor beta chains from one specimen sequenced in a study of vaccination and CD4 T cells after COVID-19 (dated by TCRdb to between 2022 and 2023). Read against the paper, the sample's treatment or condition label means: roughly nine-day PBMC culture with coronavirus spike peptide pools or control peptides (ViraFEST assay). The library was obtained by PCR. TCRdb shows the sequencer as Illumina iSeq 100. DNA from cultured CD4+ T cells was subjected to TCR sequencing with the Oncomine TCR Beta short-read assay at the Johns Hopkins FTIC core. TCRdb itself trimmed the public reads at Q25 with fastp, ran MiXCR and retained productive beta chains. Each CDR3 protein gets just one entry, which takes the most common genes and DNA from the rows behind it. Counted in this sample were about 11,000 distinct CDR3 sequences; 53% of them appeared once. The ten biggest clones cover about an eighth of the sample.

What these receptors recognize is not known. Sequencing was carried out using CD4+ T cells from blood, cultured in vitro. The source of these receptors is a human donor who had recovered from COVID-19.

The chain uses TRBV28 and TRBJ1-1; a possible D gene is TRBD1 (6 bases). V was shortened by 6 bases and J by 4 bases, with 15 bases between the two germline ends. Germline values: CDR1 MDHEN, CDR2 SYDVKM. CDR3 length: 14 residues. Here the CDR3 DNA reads TGTGCCAGCAGCGAGGCAGGGGTTTCCACTGAAGCTTTCTTT. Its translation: CASSEAGVSTEAFF.

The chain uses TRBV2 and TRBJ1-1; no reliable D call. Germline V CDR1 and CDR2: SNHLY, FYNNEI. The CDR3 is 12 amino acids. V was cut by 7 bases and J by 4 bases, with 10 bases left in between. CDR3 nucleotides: TGTGCCAGCACCCGGGGAGGCACTGAAGCTTTCTTT. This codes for CASTRGGTEAFF.

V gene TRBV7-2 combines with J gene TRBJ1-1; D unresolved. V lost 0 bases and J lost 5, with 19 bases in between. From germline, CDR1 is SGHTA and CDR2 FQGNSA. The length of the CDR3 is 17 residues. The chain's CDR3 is CASSLALEPPLETEAFF. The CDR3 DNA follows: TGTGCCAGCAGCTTAGCATTAGAGCCCCCCTTAGAAACTGAAGCTTTCTTT. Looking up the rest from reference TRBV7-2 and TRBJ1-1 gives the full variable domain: GAGVSQSPSNKVTEKGKDVELRCDPISGHTALYWYRQSLGQGLEFLIYFQGNSAPDKSGLPSDRFSAERTGGSVSTLTIQRTQQEDSAVYLCASSLALEPPLETEAFFGQGTRLTVV.

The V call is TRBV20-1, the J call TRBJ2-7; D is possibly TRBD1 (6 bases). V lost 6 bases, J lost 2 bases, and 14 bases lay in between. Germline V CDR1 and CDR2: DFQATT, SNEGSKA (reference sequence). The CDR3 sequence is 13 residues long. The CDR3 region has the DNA TGCAGTGCAGCTGCGCAGGGGCCCTACGAGCAGTACTTC. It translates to CSAAAQGPYEQYF.

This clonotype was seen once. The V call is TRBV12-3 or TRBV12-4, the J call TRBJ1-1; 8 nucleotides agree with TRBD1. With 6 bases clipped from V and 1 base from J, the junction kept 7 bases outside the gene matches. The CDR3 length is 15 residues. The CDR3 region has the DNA TGTGCCAGCAGCCTACAGGGGGGCAGGAACACTGAAGCTTTCTTT. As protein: CASSLQGGRNTEAFF.

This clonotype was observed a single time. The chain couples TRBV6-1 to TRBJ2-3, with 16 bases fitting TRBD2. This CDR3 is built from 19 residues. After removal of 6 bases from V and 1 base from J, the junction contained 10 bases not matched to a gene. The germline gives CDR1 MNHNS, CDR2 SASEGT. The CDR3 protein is CASRAGLAGGVWGTDTQYF. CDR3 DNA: TGTGCCAGCAGAGCGGGACTAGCGGGAGGGGTATGGGGCACAGATACGCAGTATTTT.

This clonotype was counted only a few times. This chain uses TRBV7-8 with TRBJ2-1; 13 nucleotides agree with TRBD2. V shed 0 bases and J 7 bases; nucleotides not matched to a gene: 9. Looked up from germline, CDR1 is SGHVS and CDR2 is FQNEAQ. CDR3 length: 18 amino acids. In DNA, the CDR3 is TGTGCCAGCAGCTTAGCGAGAAGACTAGCGGGGGGTAGGAATGAGCAGTTCTTC. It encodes CASSLARRLAGGRNEQFF.

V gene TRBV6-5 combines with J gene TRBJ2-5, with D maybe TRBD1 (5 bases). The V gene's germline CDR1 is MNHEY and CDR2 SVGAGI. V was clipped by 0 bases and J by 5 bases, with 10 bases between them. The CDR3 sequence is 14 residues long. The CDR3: CASSYSTVVETQYF. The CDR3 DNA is TGTGCCAGCAGTTACTCGACAGTTGTGGAGACCCAGTACTTC.

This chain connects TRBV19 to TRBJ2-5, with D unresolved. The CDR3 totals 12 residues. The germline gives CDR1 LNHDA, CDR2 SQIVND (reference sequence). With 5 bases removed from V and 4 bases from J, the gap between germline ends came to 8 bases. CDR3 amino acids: CASSLTRETQYF. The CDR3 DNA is TGTGCCAGTAGTCTAACAAGAGAGACCCAGTACTTC.

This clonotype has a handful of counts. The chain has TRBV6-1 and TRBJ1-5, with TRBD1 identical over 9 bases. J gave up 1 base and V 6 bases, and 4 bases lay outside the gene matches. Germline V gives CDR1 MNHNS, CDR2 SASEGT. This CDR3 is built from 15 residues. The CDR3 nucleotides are TGTGCCAGCAGAAAACAGGGGGCCAGCAATCAGCCCCAGCATTTT. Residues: CASRKQGASNQPQHF.